The T cell receptor (beta chain) described here comes from a study of CD8 T cells in ankylosing spondylitis. This clonotype was seen many times. Its antigen is not known. The V gene's germline CDR1 is SQVTM and CDR2 ANQGSEA. V lost 4 bases and J 3 bases, leaving 10 bases between the germline ends. The CDR3 has 13 amino acids. By quantitative 5'-RACE with molecular barcodes, the TCR beta libraries were made. One entry per CDR3 protein, called by TCRdb with MiXCR from the 5' RACE reads. The data contain approximately 130,000 distinct CDR3 sequences, approximately 10% of them singletons. The study's findings and limits: It was reported that disease-linked clones were significantly enriched in matched ankylosing spondylitis synovial fluid. Previously reported in reactive arthritis synovial fluid and blood were some of the motif variants. Apparently characteristic of ankylosing spondylitis blood was a TCR beta motif (eight highly homologous variants).

The clonotype originates from a female donor with ankylosing spondylitis or in good health (not recorded which). The V gene is TRBV29-1, the J gene TRBJ2-1, with TRBD1 as a possible D gene (5 bases). The specimen was blood, either unsorted or a sorted T cell fraction (not recorded which). The CDR3 nucleotides are TGCAGCGTTGTGCCAGGGCTCTACAATGAGCAGTTCTTC. This translates into CSVVPGLYNEQFF.